These 7 T cell receptor beta chains were all obtained from the same sample, sequenced in a study of human T cells and chemical hapten exposure. TCRdb re-analysed the RACE reads in MiXCR, keeping a single row per CDR3 protein. Altogether approximately 33,000 distinct CDR3 sequences are present, approximately 7.4% being singletons, with the ten largest covering 8% to 10%. The time point denotes: healthy volunteer bleed at 2 weeks. Unfractionated whole blood yielded total RNA. The specimen was whole blood. The receptors were gathered from a human donor in good health. Some clones in this sample may be carry-over from other donors' samples.

Turning to this clonotype: A read error may be the cause here, since a much bigger clone is one base away. Here the CDR3 reads CASSSQSGNTDAFF. The CDR3 DNA sequence: TGTGCCAGCAGTTCCCAATCCGGGAACACTGACGCTTTCTTT. The chain is built from TRBV12-3 or TRBV12-4 and TRBJ1-1, with D unclear. The CDR3 consists of 14 residues.

This clonotype occurred many times. The chain is built from TRBV12-3 or TRBV12-4 and TRBJ1-1; 9 bases map to TRBD1. CDR3 length: 13 residues. V lost 8 bases to trimming and J lost 6 bases; unmatched junction nucleotides: 7. CDR3 sequence reads: CASGDRGSSEAFF. The DNA for the CDR3 is TGTGCCAGCGGCGACAGGGGGTCTTCTGAAGCTTTCTTT.

The genes are TRBV6-2 or TRBV6-3 and TRBJ1-5; 10 nucleotides align to TRBD1. Germline V lookup: CDR1 MNHEY, CDR2 SVGEGT. CDR3 length equals 13 residues. V dropped 3 bases and J dropped 8; count of bases not matched to a gene: 1. CDR3 DNA: TGTGCCAGCAGTTATGGGACAGGGGAGCCCCAGCATTTT. Amino acids: CASSYGTGEPQHF.

V and J are TRBV5-6 and TRBJ2-2; D is possibly TRBD2 (6 bases). The CDR3 has 15 residues. Germline lookup yields CDR1 SGHDT and CDR2 YYEEEE. The V end was cut by 4 bases, the J end by 2 bases, with 12 bases between. The CDR3, as DNA: TGTGCCAGCAGCAATCGGCGGGGAAACACCGGGGAGCTGTTTTTT. Translation gives CASSNRRGNTGELFF. Together with reference TRBV5-6 and TRBJ2-2, the CDR3 gives the full variable domain: DAGVTQSPTHLIKTRGQQVTLRCSPKSGHDTVSWYQQALGQGPQFIFQYYEEEERQRGNFPDRFSGHQFPNYSSELNVNALLLGDSALYLCASSNRRGNTGELFFGEGSRLTVL.

The chain recombines TRBV30 with TRBJ1-1; D remains ambiguous. The V and J ends lost 0 bases and 6 bases respectively, with 17 bases between them. From germline, CDR1 is GTSNPN and CDR2 SVGIG (reference sequence). This CDR3 is 15 amino acids long. CDR3 residues: CAWSVHSLGKPEAFF. The CDR3 DNA reads as TGTGCCTGGAGTGTCCACTCGTTGGGGAAACCTGAAGCTTTCTTT. The full variable domain, rest sourced from reference TRBV30 and TRBJ1-1, is SQTIHQWPATLVQPVGSPLSLECTVEGTSNPNLYWYRQAAGRGLQLLFYSVGIGQISSEVPQNLSASRPQDRQFILSSKKLLLSDSGFYLCAWSVHSLGKPEAFFGQGTRLTVV.

This clonotype showed up many times. This chain uses TRBV3-1 with TRBJ2-1; 10 bases agree with TRBD2. Trimming took 0 bases from V and 10 from J; bases not matched to a gene: 18. Per germline, CDR1 LGHDT and CDR2 YNNKEL (reference sequence). The CDR3 extends over 19 amino acids. The CDR3 spells CASSQETLGEREGNGEQFF. DNA of the CDR3: TGTGCCAGCAGCCAAGAAACTTTAGGAGAGCGGGAGGGGAATGGGGAGCAGTTCTTC.

A few counts support this clonotype. The chain links TRBV7-2 to TRBJ2-3, with no clear D. This CDR3 has 12 amino acids. Per the germline V gene, CDR1 is SGHTA and CDR2 is FQGNSA. V lost 4 bases and J lost 4, with 6 bases in between. The CDR3 sequence is CASSWRADTQYF. The CDR3 DNA follows: TGTGCCAGCAGCTGGCGAGCAGATACGCAGTATTTT.